A single sample gave rise to the 20 T cell receptor beta chains below, sequenced in a study of OX40 agonist ivuxolimab in advanced cancers. Repertoires were generated with immunoSEQ multiplex PCR, while TCRdb's copy carries only in-frame clones and drops some. Here the sample spans about 27,000 clones, 65% to 90% being singletons. The source was CD4+ or CD8+ T cells sorted from blood, collected in a trial of the OX40 agonist ivuxolimab. Receptors were obtained from an adult with an advanced solid tumor such as melanoma, head and neck, liver or kidney cancer.

The chain is built from TRBV28 and TRBJ1-1; D unresolved. V was shortened by 2 bases and J by 7 bases, with 5 bases between the two germline ends. This CDR3 is built from 11 residues. Germline V gives CDR1 MDHEN, CDR2 SYDVKM. The chain's CDR3 is CASSLLGEAFF. The CDR3 region has the DNA TGTGCCAGCAGTTTACTAGGTGAAGCTTTCTTT. The whole variable domain, remainder taken from reference TRBV28 and TRBJ1-1, is DVKVTQSSRYLVKRTGEKVFLECVQDMDHENMFWYRQDPGLGLRLIYFSYDVKMKEKGDIPEGYSVSREKKERFSLILESASTNQTSMYLCASSLLGEAFFGQGTRLTVV.

The CDR3 spells CASQGTGGAYNEQFF. DNA for the CDR3: TGTGCCAGTCAAGGGACAGGGGGCGCCTACAATGAGCAGTTCTTC. The chain has TRBV2 and TRBJ2-1, with TRBD1 matching over 12 bases. The junction had 5 bases not matched to a gene; V was cut back by 9 bases and J by 2 bases. Germline V gene lookup returns CDR1 SNHLY and CDR2 FYNNEI. The CDR3 length is 15 residues.

The sample holds a few counts of this clone. The chain couples TRBV13 to TRBJ1-1; D gene ambiguous. Between the trimmed V and J ends, which lost 6 bases and 7 bases, there was a span of 9 bases. Germline values: CDR1 PRHDT, CDR2 FYEKMQ (reference sequence). This CDR3 is built from 11 residues. For the CDR3, the DNA is TGTGCCAGCAGTGAAGCGTATGAAGCTTTCTTT. This translates into CASSEAYEAFF.

This clone was observed once. This chain connects TRBV27 to TRBJ2-7, with TRBD1 matching over 9 bases. This CDR3 region has 15 residues. Germline loops: CDR1 MNHEY, CDR2 SMNVEV (reference sequence). With V trimmed by 0 bases and J by 3 bases, 3 bases remained unmatched. CDR3 sequence (DNA): TGTGCCAGCAGTTTATCCGGGACAGGGATCTACGAGCAGTACTTC. Its protein is CASSLSGTGIYEQYF.

A few counts support this clone. The CDR3 protein is CASSKDITEYSNQPQHF. CDR3 sequence (DNA): TGTGCCAGCAGCAAAGATATAACGGAATATAGCAATCAGCCCCAGCATTTT. The V call is TRBV21-1, the J call TRBJ1-5. TRBV21-1 is a pseudogene locus. CDR3 size: 17 residues.

This chain joins TRBV19 and TRBJ1-2; D is uncertain. The germline V and J ends were trimmed by 3 bases and 4 bases, with 12 bases remaining between them. This CDR3 spans 14 amino acids. The germline gives CDR1 LNHDA, CDR2 SQIVND (reference sequence). The CDR3 protein is CASSILSGSYGYTF. In nucleotides, the CDR3 is TGTGCCAGTAGTATTCTATCCGGGAGCTATGGCTACACCTTC.

The chain joins TRBV27 to TRBJ2-4; TRBD2 aligns across 7 bases. With V trimmed by 4 bases and J by 6 bases, 6 bases remained unmatched. CDR1 and CDR2 from the germline V gene are MNHEY and SMNVEV (reference sequence). The CDR3 totals 14 residues. The CDR3 DNA sequence: TGTGCCAGCAGTTATGGGGGGGTTGGAAACATTCAGTACTTC. Protein sequence: CASSYGGVGNIQYF.

V is TRBV13 and J is TRBJ1-1; D may be TRBD1 (5 bases). Trimming removed 2 bases at V and 4 bases at J, with 14 bases between. This CDR3 has 15 residues. CDR1 and CDR2 from the germline V gene are PRHDT and FYEKMQ (reference sequence). The CDR3 region is CASSLSVRQGTEAFF. In DNA form, the CDR3 reads TGTGCCAGCAGCTTATCGGTCCGGCAGGGCACTGAAGCTTTCTTT.

The chain carries TRBV7-2 and TRBJ2-1; 9 nucleotides match TRBD2. This CDR3 has 19 amino acids. The ends lost 1 base at V and 4 bases at J; junction bases unmatched: 14. The germline gives CDR1 SGHTA, CDR2 FQGNSA. The CDR3 nucleotides read TGTGCCAGCAGCTTAGGGCTAGCGGGGCAAGTTATAATGTACAATGAGCAGTTCTTC. Protein: CASSLGLAGQVIMYNEQFF.

This clone was observed a handful of times. The sample contains more than one DNA sequence encoding this CDR3. The chain carries TRBV29-1 and TRBJ1-2, with 9 bases that match TRBD1. J gave up 6 bases and V 3 bases, and 5 bases lay outside the gene matches. Germline assignment: CDR1 SQVTM and CDR2 ANQGSEA. This CDR3 has 13 amino acids. The DNA of the CDR3 is TGCAGCGTTGAGGCGGGACAGGGCAATGGCTACACCTTC. Its protein is CSVEAGQGNGYTF.

The chain links TRBV5-1 to TRBJ1-1; the D gene is possibly TRBD1 (6 bases). The CDR3 runs 16 residues. The V end was cut by 0 bases, the J end by 4 bases, with 16 bases between. Per germline, CDR1 SGHRS and CDR2 YFSETQ. CDR3 nucleotide sequence: TGCGCCAGCAGCTTGGGAAGCAGGGGCCCGACCACTGAAGCTTTCTTT. This gives the protein CASSLGSRGPTTEAFF. The complete variable domain, with remaining parts taken from reference TRBV5-1 and TRBJ1-1, reads KAGVTQTPRYLIKTRGQQVTLSCSPISGHRSVSWYQQTPGQGLQFLFEYFSETQRNKGNFPGRFSGRQFSNSRSEMNVSTLELGDSALYLCASSLGSRGPTTEAFFGQGTRLTVV.

In nucleotides, the CDR3 is TGTGCCAGCAGCTTAAGGGGGGCAGGCACCGGGGAGCTGTTTTTT. Translation gives CASSLRGAGTGELFF. The chain couples TRBV11-3 to TRBJ2-2; either TRBD1 or TRBD2 may fit D (6 bases each). Germline-derived CDR1 and CDR2 are SGHNT and YENEEA. Trimming removed 2 bases from V and 4 bases from J, with 11 bases in between. There are 15 residues in the CDR3.

The CDR3 region has the DNA TGTGCCAGCAGTGAAGACTGGTTGAGGGGGGGCCCCCAAGAGACCCAGTACTTC. Amino acid sequence: CASSEDWLRGGPQETQYF. V is TRBV6-1 and J is TRBJ2-5; a possible D gene is TRBD2 (7 bases). The CDR3 spans 18 residues. V lost 1 base and J 1 base, leaving 19 bases between the germline ends. Germline assignment: CDR1 MNHNS and CDR2 SASEGT.

CDR3 in DNA: TGTGCCAGTAGTCGTACAGGGCCCTACGAGCAGTACTTC. Its translation is CASSRTGPYEQYF. The chain uses TRBV19 and TRBJ2-7, with D tentatively TRBD1 (6 bases). Looked up from germline, CDR1 is LNHDA and CDR2 is SQIVND (reference sequence). The CDR3 is 13 residues long. Trimming pared 5 bases from V and 2 bases from J, leaving 10 bases between. Supplemented by reference TRBV19 and TRBJ2-7, the full variable domain reads DGGITQSPKYLFRKEGQNVTLSCEQNLNHDAMYWYRQDPGQGLRLIYYSQIVNDFQKGDIAEGYSVSREKKESFPLTVTSAQKNPTAFYLCASSRTGPYEQYFGPGTRLTVT.

DNA for the CDR3: TGCGCCAGCAGCTCGGACCCGACAGGTTATCTGTTTTTT. Protein product: CASSSDPTGYLFF. The J gene is TRBJ1-4, the V gene TRBV5-1; possible D gene TRBD1, 6 bases. The V gene's germline CDR1 is SGHRS and CDR2 YFSETQ. Deletions cut 3 bases from V and 14 bases from J, with 17 bases between. This CDR3 region has 13 residues. The full variable domain, with the rest looked up from reference TRBV5-1 and TRBJ1-4, is KAGVTQTPRYLIKTRGQQVTLSCSPISGHRSVSWYQQTPGQGLQFLFEYFSETQRNKGNFPGRFSGRQFSNSRSEMNVSTLELGDSALYLCASSSDPTGYLFFGSGTQLSVL.

This chain uses TRBV10-1 with TRBJ1-5; 7 nucleotides line up with TRBD1. V dropped 8 bases and J dropped 0; count of bases not matched to a gene: 7. Germline CDR1 is WNHNN and CDR2 is SYGVQD (reference sequence). CDR3 length: 15 residues. The CDR3 coding sequence is TGCGCCAGCCGTAACAGGGGTTATAGCAATCAGCCCCAGCATTTT. Translating gives CASRNRGYSNQPQHF.

This clone was counted a few times. This chain links TRBV18 with TRBJ1-2, with D possibly matching TRBD1 (6 bases). This CDR3 has 16 residues. The V end was cut by 2 bases, the J end by 0 bases, with 13 bases between. Germline CDR1 reads KGHSH; CDR2 reads LQKENI. The CDR3 loop reads CASSPLGGLANYGYTF. The CDR3 bases are TGTGCCAGCTCACCATTAGGGGGGCTGGCTAACTATGGCTACACCTTC.

J is TRBJ2-3 and V is TRBV28; D possibly corresponds to TRBD2 (5 bases). Trimming took off 6 bases at V and 1 base at J, with 17 bases between the two ends. Germline values: CDR1 MDHEN, CDR2 SYDVKM. There are 16 residues in the CDR3. The CDR3 reads CASSFAGLSRTDTQYF. CDR3 nucleotide sequence: TGTGCCAGCAGCTTTGCGGGCCTTTCCCGCACAGATACGCAGTATTTT.

The gene calls are TRBV5-3 and TRBJ2-5, with a tentative D call TRBD1 (5 bases). TRBV5-3 is an ORF, and what it does is uncertain. The CDR3 runs 16 residues. Trimming removed 4 bases from V and 5 bases from J, with 21 bases in between. The CDR3 loop reads CARSLGRGKLMETQYF. DNA of the CDR3: TGTGCCAGAAGCCTGGGAAGGGGTAAACTTATGGAGACCCAGTACTTC.

This rearrangement joins TRBV6-5 to TRBJ2-7; 10 bases fit TRBD1. The CDR3 totals 14 residues. Trimming took 2 bases from V and 3 from J; bases not matched to a gene: 1. The V gene's germline CDR1 is MNHEY and CDR2 SVGAGI. The CDR3 reads CASSYRTGGYEQYF. DNA for the CDR3: TGTGCCAGCAGTTACCGGACAGGGGGCTACGAGCAGTACTTC.